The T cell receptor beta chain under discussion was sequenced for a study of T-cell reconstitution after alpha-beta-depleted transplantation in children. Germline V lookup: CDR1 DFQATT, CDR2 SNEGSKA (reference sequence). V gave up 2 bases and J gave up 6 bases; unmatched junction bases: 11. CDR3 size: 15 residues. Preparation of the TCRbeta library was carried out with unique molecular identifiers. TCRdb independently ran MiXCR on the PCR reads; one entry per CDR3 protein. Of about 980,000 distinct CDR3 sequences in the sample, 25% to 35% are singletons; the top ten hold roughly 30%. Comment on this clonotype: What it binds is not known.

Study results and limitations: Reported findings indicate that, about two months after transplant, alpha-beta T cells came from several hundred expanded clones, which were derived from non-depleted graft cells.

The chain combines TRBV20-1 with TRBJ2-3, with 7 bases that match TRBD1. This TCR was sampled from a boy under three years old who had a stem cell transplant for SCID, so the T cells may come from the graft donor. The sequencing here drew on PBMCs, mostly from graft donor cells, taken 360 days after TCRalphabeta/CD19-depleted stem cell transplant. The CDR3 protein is CSARPTGAPWDTQYF. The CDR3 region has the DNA TGCAGTGCTAGACCTACAGGGGCGCCCTGGGATACGCAGTATTTT.